This T cell receptor (beta chain) emerged from a study of Ad26.COV2.S vaccination and SARS-CoV-2 variants. About the research overall: Ad26.COV2.S shots went into the muscle once or twice, 56 days apart.

Sample treatment: about 20 received Ad26.COV2.S at low or high dose, single or two shots; roughly 5 received placebo; per-sample allocation not given. Samples came from day 63 after the first vaccine or placebo injection. Of note for this clone: What it recognizes is unknown.

Germline V gene lookup returns CDR1 SNHLY and CDR2 FYNNEI. The CDR3 runs 14 residues. V shed 6 bases and J 2 bases; nucleotides not matched to a gene: 5. Study results and limitations: There was a possibility that the TCR breadth and depth analyses underestimated total T cell responses. Recipients given vaccine exceeded placebo recipients in spike-specific TCR breadth. Vaccine and placebo recipients had comparable breadth of non-spike TCRs.

Repertoires were generated with immunoSEQ multiplex PCR, while TCRdb's copy carries only in-frame clones and drops some. Seen here are around 380,000 clones, roughly nine tenths observed once, and the top ten hold under 3.5%. The TCR comes from a person between 18 and 59 years old who received the Ad26.COV2.S COVID-19 vaccine or a placebo. The sequencing here drew on peripheral blood, taken in a trial of Ad26.COV2.S vaccine versus placebo. V gene TRBV2 combines with J gene TRBJ2-3, with 7 nucleotides matching TRBD2. The CDR3, as DNA: TGTGCCAGCAGGGCGGGACTACTCACAGATACGCAGTATTTT. Encoded protein: CASRAGLLTDTQYF.